This TCR beta chain emerged from a study of T cell changes during pregnancy in multiple sclerosis. This CDR3 is built from 13 residues. Trimming removed 2 bases at V and 6 bases at J, with 8 bases between. Germline V gene sequence: CDR1 GTSNPN, CDR2 SVGIG (reference sequence). This clone was observed a single time. Profiled with immunoSEQ multiplex PCR; TCRdb holds only in-frame clones, not every one. The sample has roughly 85,000 clones, approximately 91% seen once. Material: peripheral blood, obtained in the first trimester of pregnancy. This TCR was recovered from a female donor with multiple sclerosis, enrolled in a pregnancy study. V is TRBV30 and J is TRBJ1-6; tentative D call: TRBD1 (5 bases). CDR3 protein: CAWSSGSNSPLHF. The CDR3 DNA reads as TGTGCCTGGAGTTCAGGGTCTAATTCACCCCTCCACTTT.